The rows below give T cell receptor beta chains drawn from one sample of a study of OX40 agonist ivuxolimab in advanced cancers. Here immunoSEQ multiplex PCR was the method, and the copy in TCRdb shows in-frame clones only, minus some. This sample has tens of thousands of clones, with 85% to 95% found just once. Material: CD4+ or CD8+ T cells sorted from blood, obtained in a trial of the OX40 agonist ivuxolimab. These receptors were taken from an adult with an advanced solid tumor such as melanoma, head and neck, liver or kidney cancer. Each CDR3 is given without its conserved first and last residue.

TRBJ2-1 | TRBV27 | ASSLGGSYNEQF
TRBJ2-7 | TRBV27 | ASSMDYHEQY
TRBJ2-1 | TRBV6-1 | ASSEGDSYNEQF
TRBJ2-2 | TRBV10-3 | AISEEGTDTGELF
TRBJ2-7 | TRBV28 | ASSQSGYEQY
TRBJ1-1 | TRBV7-9 | ASSLVPMNTEAF
TRBJ1-4 | TRBV19 | ASSIEPGTANEKLF
TRBJ1-1 | TRBV9 | ASSVGTGKAF
TRBJ2-7 | TRBV7-9 | ASSFPDRGKGEQY
TRBJ1-2 | TRBV19 | ASSPGTGGGGYT
TRBJ2-3 | TRBV5-1 | ASSSTGGGTDTQY
TRBJ2-7 | TRBV5-1 | ASSLSPAGGSYEQY
TRBJ2-1 | TRBV19 | ASGWGDNEQF
TRBJ1-1 | TRBV18 | ASSPVGGLLDTEAF
TRBJ1-2 | TRBV19 | ASSTGTGGSRGYT
TRBJ2-5 | TRBV19 | ASSIVGEKRQETQY
TRBJ2-7 | TRBV6-1 | ASSALPDSSYEQY
TRBJ2-1 | TRBV30 | AWDGTRTYNEQF
TRBJ2-3 | TRBV7-9 | ASSTRTLAGTDTQY
TRBJ2-3 | TRBV2 | ASRAPPDTQY
TRBJ2-2 | TRBV10-2 | ASSDFVSPTGELF
TRBJ1-4 | TRBV4-3 | ASSHGTGIEKLF
TRBJ1-4 | TRBV25-1 | ASSIEGSDSWGEKLF
TRBJ1-1 | TRBV6-5 | ASSSGGSTEAF
TRBJ2-7 | TRBV4-2 | ASSQEGTSGYEQY
TRBJ2-2 | TRBV13 | ASSFVAVNTGELF
TRBJ2-2 | TRBV6-6 | ASSRRFLTGELF
TRBJ2-4 | TRBV28 | ASKGGPQAKNIQY